This TCR beta chain originates from a study of T cell repertoires in aging, cancer and after chemotherapy. Study information: Donors were grouped into six age bands spanning 30 or younger through 70 or older.

The template was genomic DNA from peripheral blood, not RNA. Worth noting for this clonotype: Its antigen is currently unknown.

A mixed TRB-A/B primer pool amplified rearranged TRB by multiplex touch-down PCR. From the multiplex PCR reads, TCRdb called clonotypes with MiXCR, one entry per CDR3 protein. Of some 11,000 distinct CDR3 sequences in the sample, around 42% are singletons; the top ten hold 6.5% to 8%. V gave up 5 bases and J gave up 5 bases; unmatched junction bases: 6. The CDR3 contains 16 residues. CDR1 is SSHAT, CDR2 FNYEAQ, per germline (reference sequence). Overall study results and limits: No conclusions about immunological memory after chemotherapy can be drawn from the repertoire data.

Sequencing was done on a sample of blood. The rearrangement joins TRBV7-7 to TRBJ2-1, with TRBD2 matching 13 bases. The source of this sequence is a human donor in good health. The CDR3 DNA reads TGTGCCAGCAGCCGAGGACTAGCGGGAGAAGACAATGAGCAGTTCTTC. Its translation: CASSRGLAGEDNEQFF.